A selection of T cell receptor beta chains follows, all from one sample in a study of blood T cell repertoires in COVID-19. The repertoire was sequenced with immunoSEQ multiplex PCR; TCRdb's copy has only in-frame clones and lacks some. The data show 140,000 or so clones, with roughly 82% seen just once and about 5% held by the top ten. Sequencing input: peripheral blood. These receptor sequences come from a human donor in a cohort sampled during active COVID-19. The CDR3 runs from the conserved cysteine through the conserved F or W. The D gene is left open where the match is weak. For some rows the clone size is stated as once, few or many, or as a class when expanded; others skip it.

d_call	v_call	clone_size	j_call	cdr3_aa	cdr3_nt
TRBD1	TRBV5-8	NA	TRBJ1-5	CASSFTPFGTGAGNQPQHF	TGTGCCAGCAGCTTCACCCCATTCGGGACAGGGGCCGGCAATCAGCCCCAGCATTTT
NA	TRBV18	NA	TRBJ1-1	CASSPINVGRRETEAFF	TGTGCCAGCTCACCCATTAACGTCGGGCGCCGGGAGACTGAAGCTTTCTTT
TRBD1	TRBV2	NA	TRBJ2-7	CASTTVLRGEQYF	TGTGCCAGCACCACGGTCCTCAGGGGGGAGCAGTACTTC
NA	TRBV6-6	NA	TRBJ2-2	CASSGRRAGTGELFF	TGTGCCAGCAGTGGTCGGCGGGCGGGCACCGGGGAGCTGTTTTTT
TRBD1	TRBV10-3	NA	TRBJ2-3	CAISESQGATDTQYF	TGTGCCATCAGTGAGTCTCAGGGGGCAACAGATACGCAGTATTTT
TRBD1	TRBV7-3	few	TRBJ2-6	CASSPTGGSGANVLTF	TGTGCCAGCAGCCCGACAGGGGGCTCTGGGGCCAACGTCCTGACTTTC
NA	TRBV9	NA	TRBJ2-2	CASSDHAGNTGELFF	TGTGCCAGCAGCGATCACGCGGGAAACACCGGGGAGCTGTTTTTT
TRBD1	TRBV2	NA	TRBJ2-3	CASTRDRETDTQYF	TGTGCCAGCACCCGGGACAGGGAGACAGATACGCAGTATTTT
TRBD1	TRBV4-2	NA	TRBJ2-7	CASSQDPTGQAKQYF	TGTGCCAGCAGCCAAGATCCAACGGGACAGGCCAAGCAGTACTTC
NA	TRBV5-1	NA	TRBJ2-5	CASSLAWREETQYF	TGCGCCAGCAGCTTGGCGTGGCGGGAAGAGACCCAGTACTTC
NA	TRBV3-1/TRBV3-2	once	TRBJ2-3	CASSQQPGAGTDTQYF	TGTGCCAGCAGCCAACAGCCGGGAGCAGGCACAGATACGCAGTATTTT
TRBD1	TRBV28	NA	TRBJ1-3	CASSPWTGGSGNTIYF	TGTGCCAGCAGTCCATGGACAGGGGGCTCTGGAAACACCATATATTTT
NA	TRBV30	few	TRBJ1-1	CAWSVQIGKAFF	TGTGCCTGGAGTGTACAGATCGGGAAAGCTTTCTTT
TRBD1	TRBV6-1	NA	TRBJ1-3	CASSEGGQIGNTIYF	TGTGCCAGCAGTGAAGGGGGACAGATCGGAAACACCATATATTTT
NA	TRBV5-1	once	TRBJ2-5	CASTPRPLGGGGYQETQYF	TGCGCCAGCACCCCTCGTCCCTTAGGCGGGGGCGGGTACCAAGAGACCCAGTACTTC
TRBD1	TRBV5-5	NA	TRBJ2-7	CASSLTTGNYEQYF	TGTGCCAGCAGCTTAACGACAGGGAACTACGAGCAGTACTTC
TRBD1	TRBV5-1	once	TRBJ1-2	CASSLSGGQGGGYTF	TGCGCCAGCAGCTTATCAGGGGGACAGGGCGGTGGCTACACCTTC
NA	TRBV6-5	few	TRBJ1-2	CASSYDGRSNYGYTF	TGTGCCAGCAGTTACGATGGGAGATCTAACTATGGCTACACCTTC
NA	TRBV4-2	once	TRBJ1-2	CASSQDSGESQGYGYTF	TGTGCCAGCAGCCAGGATTCGGGGGAGTCTCAGGGCTATGGCTACACCTTC
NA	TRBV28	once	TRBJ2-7	CASSPTHDEQYF	TGTGCCAGCAGTCCGACTCACGACGAGCAGTACTTC
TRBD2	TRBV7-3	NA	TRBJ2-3	CASSATSGSTDTQYF	TGTGCCAGCAGCGCGACTAGCGGGAGCACAGATACGCAGTATTTT
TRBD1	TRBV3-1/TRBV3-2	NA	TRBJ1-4	CASSHTGTENEKLFF	TGTGCCAGCAGCCACACCGGGACAGAGAATGAAAAACTGTTTTTT
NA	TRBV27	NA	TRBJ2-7	CASSFSGTKYEQYF	TGTGCCAGCAGTTTCTCCGGGACAAAATACGAGCAGTACTTC
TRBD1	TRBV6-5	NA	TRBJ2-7	CASSYGIQGAYEQYF	TGTGCCAGCAGTTACGGTATACAGGGGGCCTACGAGCAGTACTTC
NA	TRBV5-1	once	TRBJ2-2	CASSPSPQGEELFF	TGCGCCAGCAGCCCGTCACCCCAGGGCGAGGAGCTGTTTTTT
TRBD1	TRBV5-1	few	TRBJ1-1	CASSYYRGPEDTEAFF	TGCGCCAGCAGCTATTACAGGGGGCCGGAGGACACTGAAGCTTTCTTT
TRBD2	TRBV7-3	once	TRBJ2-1	CASSSTSGSYNEQFF	TGTGCCAGCAGCTCGACTAGCGGGAGTTACAATGAGCAGTTCTTC
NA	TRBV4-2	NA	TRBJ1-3	CASSQGIAGGGGNTIYF	TGTGCCAGCAGCCAAGGGATCGCTGGGGGGGGTGGAAACACCATATATTTT
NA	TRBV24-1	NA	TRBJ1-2	CATSDPQKGYTF	TGTGCCACCAGTGACCCTCAGAAGGGCTACACCTTC
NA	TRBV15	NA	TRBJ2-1	CATSVVQGNEQFF	TGTGCCACCAGCGTCGTCCAGGGCAATGAGCAGTTCTTC
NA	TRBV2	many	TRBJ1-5	CASRTGLSNQPQHF	TGTGCCAGCAGGACAGGATTAAGCAATCAGCCCCAGCATTTT
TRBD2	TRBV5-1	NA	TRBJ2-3	CASSRTSGGSDTQYF	TGCGCCAGCAGCCGGACTAGCGGCGGCTCAGATACGCAGTATTTT
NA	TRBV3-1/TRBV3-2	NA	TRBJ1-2	CASSHDRQALYGYTF	TGTGCCAGCAGCCACGACCGACAGGCCCTCTATGGCTACACCTTC
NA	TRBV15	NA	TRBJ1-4	CATGEYRTNEKLFF	TGTGCCACCGGAGAGTACAGGACTAATGAAAAACTGTTTTTT
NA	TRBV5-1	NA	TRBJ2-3	CASSPAEGLTDTQYF	TGCGCCAGCAGCCCCGCTGAGGGCCTCACAGATACGCAGTATTTT
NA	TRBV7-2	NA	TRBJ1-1	CASSLAGTLRNTEAFF	TGTGCCAGCAGCTTAGCCGGGACACTAAGGAACACTGAAGCTTTCTTT
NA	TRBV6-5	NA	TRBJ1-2	CASSTARGGGGYTF	TGTGCCAGCAGTACGGCGAGAGGGGGAGGGGGCTACACCTTC
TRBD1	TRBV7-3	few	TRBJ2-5	CASSSQGAKTQYF	TGTGCCAGCAGCTCACAGGGGGCGAAGACCCAGTACTTC
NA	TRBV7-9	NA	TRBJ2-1	CASSLVGEQFF	TGTGCCAGCAGCTTAGTTGGCGAGCAGTTCTTC
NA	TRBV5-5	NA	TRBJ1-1	CASSVGGGTEAFF	TGTGCCAGCAGTGTCGGTGGTGGCACTGAAGCTTTCTTT
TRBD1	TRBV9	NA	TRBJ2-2	CASSLDRAAGELFF	TGTGCCAGCAGCCTCGACAGGGCGGCCGGGGAGCTGTTTTTT
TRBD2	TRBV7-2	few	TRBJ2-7	CASSLMTSGYEQYF	TGTGCCAGCAGCTTGATGACTAGCGGTTACGAGCAGTACTTC
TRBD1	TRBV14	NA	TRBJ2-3	CASSQTGTGGSSSTDTQYF	TGTGCCAGCAGCCAAACCGGGACAGGGGGATCCTCTAGCACAGATACGCAGTATTTT
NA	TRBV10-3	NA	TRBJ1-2	CAITGQYGYTF	TGTGCCATCACCGGACAGTATGGCTACACCTTC
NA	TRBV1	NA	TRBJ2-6	CTSLAIGSGANVLTF	TGCACCAGCTTAGCGATTGGCTCTGGGGCCAACGTCCTGACTTTC
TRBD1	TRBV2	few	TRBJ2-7	CASGRDRGLYEQYF	TGTGCCAGCGGAAGGGACAGGGGCCTCTACGAGCAGTACTTC